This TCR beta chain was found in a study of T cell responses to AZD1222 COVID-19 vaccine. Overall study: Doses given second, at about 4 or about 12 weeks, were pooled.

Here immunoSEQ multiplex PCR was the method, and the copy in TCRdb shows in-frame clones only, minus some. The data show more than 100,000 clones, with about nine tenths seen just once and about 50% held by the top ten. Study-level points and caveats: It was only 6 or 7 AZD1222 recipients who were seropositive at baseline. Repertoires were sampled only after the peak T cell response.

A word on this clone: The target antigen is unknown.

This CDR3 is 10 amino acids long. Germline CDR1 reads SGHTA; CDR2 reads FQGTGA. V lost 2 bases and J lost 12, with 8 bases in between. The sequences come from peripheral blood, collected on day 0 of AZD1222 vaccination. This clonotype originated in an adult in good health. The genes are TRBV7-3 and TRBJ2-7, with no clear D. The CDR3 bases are TGTGCCAGCAGCTTATTACTGGGGTACTTC. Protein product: CASSLLLGYF.